The 18 T cell receptor beta chains listed next were all sequenced from one sample in a study of pediatric ulcerative colitis. This table comes from immunoSEQ multiplex PCR, and its TCRdb copy is limited to in-frame clones, with some not included. The sample carries over 35,000 clones, around 78% recorded once. The sample taken for sequencing was blood. The receptors were sampled from a girl under 18 with moderate ulcerative colitis.

This chain joins TRBV4-1 and TRBJ1-4, with D unclear. The CDR3 loop spans 13 amino acids. V was trimmed by 1 base and J by 8 bases, leaving 8 bases between them. Looked up from germline, CDR1 is MGHRA and CDR2 is YSYEKL. The CDR3 DNA is TGCGCCAGCAGCCAAGCTGCGTTCGAAAAACTGTTTTTT. Translated, it gives CASSQAAFEKLFF.

This clone has more than one count but fewer than ten. The V gene is TRBV27, the J gene TRBJ1-2; D not certain. V was pared by 7 bases and J by 0 bases, with 9 bases between. This CDR3 has 13 amino acids. Germline lookup yields CDR1 MNHEY and CDR2 SMNVEV (reference sequence). The CDR3 coding sequence is TGTGCCAGCAAAAAGGACTCTAACTATGGCTACACCTTC. Translation: CASKKDSNYGYTF.

The rearrangement uses TRBV5-6 and TRBJ1-3, with D possibly TRBD1 on 5 matching bases. CDR1 and CDR2 from the germline V gene are SGHDT and YYEEEE. The V and J ends lost 1 base and 4 bases respectively, with 12 bases between them. The CDR3 extends over 15 amino acids. The DNA of the CDR3 is TGTGCCAGCAGCTTGCGCTGGGGACGGGGAAACACCATATATTTT. It yields the protein CASSLRWGRGNTIYF.

The chain employs TRBV19 and TRBJ1-6; TRBD1 is a possible D gene (5 bases). The V gene's germline CDR1 is LNHDA and CDR2 SQIVND (reference sequence). V lost 3 bases, J lost 9 bases, and 12 bases lay in between. This CDR3 comprises 14 residues. CDR3 nucleotides: TGTGCCAGTAGTATCCAGGGAGTGACTTCACCCCTCCACTTT. Translated: CASSIQGVTSPLHF.

A remark on this clone: The same CDR3 arises from other DNA sequences in this sample as well. This chain uses TRBV4-1 with TRBJ2-2; D unclear. Trimming took 0 bases from V and 4 from J, leaving 6 bases between them. CDR1 MGHRA and CDR2 YSYEKL come from the germline V gene. This CDR3 has 14 amino acids. The CDR3 bases are TGCGCCAGCAGCCAAGATCGCGCCACCGGGGAGCTGTTTTTT. Translating gives CASSQDRATGELFF.

DNA of the CDR3: TGTGCCAGCAGCTTGGAGGGGACAGGCCGGGACTATGGCTACACCTTC. Its translation: CASSLEGTGRDYGYTF. This chain joins TRBV5-5 and TRBJ1-2; the match to TRBD1 covers 8 bases. The CDR3 contains 16 residues. Germline assignment: CDR1 SGHKS and CDR2 YYEKEE (reference sequence). The V segment lost 0 bases and the J segment 3 bases; nucleotides outside the gene matches: 7.

The V and J genes are TRBV15 and TRBJ1-5; no clear D gene. The CDR3 sequence is 12 residues long. V was trimmed by 3 bases and J by 5 bases, leaving 5 bases between them. Germline CDR1 is LNHNV and CDR2 is YYDKDF (reference sequence). The CDR3 sequence: CATSRRDQPQHF. DNA for the CDR3: TGTGCCACCAGCAGGAGGGATCAGCCCCAGCATTTT.

The chain recombines TRBV7-6 with TRBJ2-7; tentative D call: TRBD2 (6 bases). Trimming pared 5 bases from V and 2 bases from J, leaving 13 bases between. Germline V gene data show CDR1 as SGHVS and CDR2 as FNYEAQ. The CDR3 extends over 14 amino acids. This CDR3 reads CASSASGTPYEQYF. The CDR3 DNA follows: TGTGCCAGCAGCGCATCCGGGACTCCCTACGAGCAGTACTTC.

This chain uses TRBV7-8 with TRBJ1-1; no reliable D call. CDR3 size: 15 residues. Germline-derived CDR1 and CDR2 are SGHVS and FQNEAQ. Trimming removed 1 base at V and 2 bases at J, with 11 bases between. CDR3 nucleotide sequence: TGTGCCAGCAGCTTAGAGAGGACTGTTAACACTGAAGCTTTCTTT. Translated: CASSLERTVNTEAFF. Full variable domain (missing parts from reference TRBV7-8 and TRBJ1-1): GAGVSQSPRYKVAKRGQDVALRCDPISGHVSLFWYQQALGQGPEFLTYFQNEAQLDKSGLPSDRFFAERPEGSVSTLKIQRTQQEDSAVYLCASSLERTVNTEAFFGQGTRLTVV.

The chain couples TRBV18 to TRBJ1-2, with D unclear. Germline V gives CDR1 KGHSH, CDR2 LQKENI. V lost 3 bases and J lost 3, with 8 bases in between. The length of the CDR3 is 13 residues. CDR3: CASSPAQYYGYTF. CDR3 coding DNA: TGTGCCAGCTCACCGGCGCAGTACTATGGCTACACCTTC. Variable domain in full (rest from reference TRBV18 and TRBJ1-2): NAGVMQNPRHLVRRRGQEARLRCSPMKGHSHVYWYRQLPEEGLKFMVYLQKENIIDESGMPKERFSAEFPKEGPSILRIQQVVRGDSAAYFCASSPAQYYGYTFGSGTRLTVV.

This chain connects TRBV9 to TRBJ2-5, with 7 bases matching TRBD1. Per the germline V gene, CDR1 is SGDLS and CDR2 is YYNGEE. The CDR3 contains 15 residues. Trimming removed 4 bases from V and 5 bases from J; junction bases left unmatched: 11. The CDR3 DNA reads TGTGCCAGCAGCCCCCGACAGGGAATAACGGAGACCCAGTACTTC. Translating it yields CASSPRQGITETQYF.

The chain recombines TRBV5-1 with TRBJ2-3, with D possibly TRBD2 on 6 matching bases. The CDR3 is 16 amino acids. Trimming removed 2 bases at V and 0 bases at J, with 13 bases between. Germline CDR1 SGHRS, CDR2 YFSETQ. The CDR3 nucleotides are TGCGCCAGCAGCTTCGGAGGGGCTACTAGCACAGATACGCAGTATTTT. Amino acids: CASSFGGATSTDTQYF.

V gene TRBV11-2 combines with J gene TRBJ1-2; TRBD1 matches at 7 bases. The germline V gene has CDR1 SGHAT and CDR2 FQNNGV. The J segment lost 7 bases and the V segment lost 1 base, leaving 3 bases of the junction unmatched. There are 13 residues in the CDR3. The CDR3 spells CASSLAGGGGYTF. Here the CDR3 DNA reads TGTGCCAGCAGCTTAGCAGGGGGTGGTGGCTACACCTTC.

In its sample, this clone was seen once. The V call is TRBV18, the J call TRBJ2-7; D might be TRBD1 (6 bases). The CDR3 covers 15 residues. Trimming stripped 2 bases from V and 0 bases from J, with 11 bases between. CDR1 and CDR2 from the germline V gene are KGHSH and LQKENI. In DNA form, the CDR3 reads TGTGCCAGCTCACCAAAAACAGGGTCCTCCTACGAGCAGTACTTC. Translated: CASSPKTGSSYEQYF.

This clone showed up just a few times. The chain couples TRBV19 to TRBJ1-3; D is uncertain. This CDR3 spans 14 amino acids. Germline V gene data show CDR1 as LNHDA and CDR2 as SQIVND (reference sequence). V was trimmed by 7 bases and J by 3 bases, leaving 13 bases between them. The CDR3 region has the DNA TGTGCCAGTACCCTACTAGGCGGTGGAAACACCATATATTTT. Translation gives CASTLLGGGNTIYF.

This chain joins TRBV30 and TRBJ1-6; D ambiguous. V lost 2 bases to trimming and J lost 8 bases, with 19 bases between them. CDR1 GTSNPN and CDR2 SVGIG come from the germline V gene (reference sequence). The CDR3 is 16 residues long. CDR3 sequence reads: CAWSNLPWAADSPLHF. CDR3 in DNA: TGTGCCTGGAGTAATCTGCCTTGGGCAGCCGATTCACCCCTCCACTTT.

The V call is TRBV21-1, the J call TRBJ2-7. TRBV21-1 is flagged as a pseudogene. This CDR3 has 12 amino acids. DNA of the CDR3: TGTGCCAGCTCGTCGGGGCCCTACGAGCAGTACTTC. Translated, it gives CASSSGPYEQYF.

This chain joins TRBV4-1 and TRBJ2-3; perhaps TRBD2 as D (6 bases). Germline CDR1 reads MGHRA; CDR2 reads YSYEKL. V shed 0 bases and J shed 0 bases, with 7 bases lying between them. The CDR3 loop spans 15 amino acids. Written as DNA, the CDR3 is TGCGCCAGCAGCCAAGATGGGACTAGCACAGATACGCAGTATTTT. Its protein is CASSQDGTSTDTQYF.